A selection of T cell receptor beta chains follows, all from one sample in a study of cytomegalovirus exposure and HLA in healthy donors. TCRdb keeps only in-frame clones here, not all; method: immunoSEQ multiplex PCR. The profile shows 170,000 or so clones, 80% to 85% of them singletons. Input material: PBMCs. Receptors were obtained from a boy between 2 and 10 years old in good health and CMV-seronegative. Each CDR3 is given with its conserved first and last residue. A D gene is named only where the DNA matches it firmly. Some rows have no size entry. The others give once, few or many, or a class for an expanded clone.

J,V,D,size,CDR3,DNA
TRBJ1-2,TRBV6-1,.,.,CASTAGQGIVYGYTF,TGTGCCAGCACCGCTGGTCAGGGGATCGTCTATGGCTACACCTTC
TRBJ1-1,TRBV5-1,TRBD1,.,CASSLALLQGKVEAFF,TGCGCCAGCAGCTTGGCTCTATTACAGGGGAAGGTTGAAGCTTTCTTT
TRBJ2-4,TRBV5-1,TRBD1,.,CASSPTGGTAKNIQYF,TGCGCCAGCAGCCCTACAGGGGGCACAGCCAAAAACATTCAGTACTTC
TRBJ2-7,TRBV19,TRBD2,.,CASSIRSSGSSYEQYF,TGTGCCAGTAGTATCAGAAGCAGCGGGAGCTCCTACGAGCAGTACTTC
TRBJ2-3,TRBV6-4,TRBD2,once,CASSTLAGGPDTQYF,TGTGCCAGCAGTACACTAGCGGGAGGGCCCGATACGCAGTATTTT
TRBJ1-5,TRBV19,.,.,CASRRSGVHSNQPQHF,TGTGCCAGTAGGAGGAGCGGAGTACATAGCAATCAGCCCCAGCATTTT
TRBJ2-1,TRBV20-1,.,.,CSARGLYEQFF,TGCAGTGCTAGAGGTTTATATGAGCAGTTCTTC
TRBJ2-3,TRBV19,TRBD2,.,CASSTTSGDTDTQYF,TGTGCCAGTAGTACGACTAGCGGGGACACAGATACGCAGTATTTT
TRBJ2-2,TRBV27,TRBD1,.,CASTQGIATGELFF,TGTGCCAGTACACAGGGGATCGCCACCGGGGAGCTGTTTTTT
TRBJ1-3,TRBV5-4,.,.,CASSVNGGIGNTIYF,TGTGCCAGCAGCGTCAACGGGGGGATCGGAAACACCATATATTTT
TRBJ1-4,TRBV5-1,TRBD1,few,CASSLAGQGAAYEKLFF,TGCGCCAGCAGCTTGGCGGGACAGGGGGCTGCTTATGAAAAACTGTTTTTT
TRBJ2-3,TRBV6-5,.,.,CASSPAGFTDTQYF,TGTGCCAGCAGCCCCGCAGGCTTCACAGATACGCAGTATTTT
TRBJ2-5,TRBV7-9,TRBD2,.,CASSFVLAGEETQYF,TGTGCCAGCAGCTTTGTTTTAGCGGGAGAAGAGACCCAGTACTTC
TRBJ2-7,TRBV19,.,.,CASKPQGSYEQYF,TGTGCCAGTAAACCCCAGGGGAGCTACGAGCAGTACTTC
TRBJ1-2,TRBV11-2,.,.,CASSSGVGAYGYTF,TGTGCCAGCAGCTCGGGGGTCGGGGCCTATGGCTACACCTTC
TRBJ2-5,TRBV7-8,TRBD2,.,CASSRASGRTEETQYF,TGTGCCAGCAGCCGAGCTAGCGGGAGGACGGAGGAGACCCAGTACTTC
TRBJ1-3,TRBV19,TRBD1,once,CASKRDRNSGNTIYF,TGTGCCAGTAAAAGGGACAGGAACTCTGGAAACACCATATATTTT
TRBJ2-1,TRBV6-5,TRBD1,.,CASQGATYNEQFF,TGTGCCAGCCAGGGGGCAACTTACAATGAGCAGTTCTTC
TRBJ2-3,TRBV6-1,.,.,CASSGAREDTQYF,TGTGCCAGCAGTGGGGCCAGGGAAGATACGCAGTATTTT
TRBJ1-1,TRBV30,.,.,CAWSVGLISVSEAFF,TGTGCCTGGAGCGTGGGACTAATTTCGGTATCTGAAGCTTTCTTT
TRBJ2-1,TRBV25-1,.,.,CASSGGQGRVPFF,TGTGCCAGCAGTGGGGGGCAGGGTAGGGTCCCGTTCTTC
TRBJ2-1,TRBV9,TRBD1,.,CASSADRGRWNEQFF,TGTGCCAGCAGCGCGGACAGGGGGCGCTGGAATGAGCAGTTCTTC
TRBJ2-1,TRBV13,TRBD1,.,CASSLRIGDRVTGEQFF,TGTGCCAGCAGCTTAAGAATTGGGGACAGGGTAACAGGTGAGCAGTTCTTC
TRBJ2-5,TRBV10-2,.,.,CASSRTGSRETQYF,TGCGCCAGCAGTCGTACAGGGAGTAGGGAGACCCAGTACTTC
TRBJ2-5,TRBV30,TRBD1,.,CAWSTGQGGETQYF,TGTGCCTGGAGCACTGGACAGGGTGGAGAGACCCAGTACTTC
TRBJ2-4,TRBV5-4,TRBD2,.,CASSKTSGLAKNIQYF,TGTGCCAGCAGCAAGACTAGCGGGTTAGCCAAAAACATTCAGTACTTC
TRBJ2-1,TRBV29-1,TRBD1,once,CSAQGQVFDLISYNEQFF,TGCAGCGCCCAGGGACAGGTTTTTGACCTAATCTCCTACAATGAGCAGTTCTTC
TRBJ2-5,TRBV5-1,.,.,CASSFLRGETQYF,TGCGCCAGCAGCTTCCTACGGGGGGAGACCCAGTACTTC
TRBJ2-5,TRBV27,.,.,CASSLNVFEEETQYF,TGTGCCAGCAGTTTAAACGTATTCGAGGAAGAGACCCAGTACTTC
TRBJ1-4,TRBV4-1,.,.,CASSQVVKVLETNEKLFF,TGCGCCAGCAGCCAAGTTGTCAAGGTACTAGAGACTAATGAAAAACTGTTTTTT
TRBJ2-7,TRBV30,.,.,CAWRLGQGMDEQYF,TGTGCCTGGAGGCTGGGGCAGGGGATGGACGAGCAGTACTTC
TRBJ2-1,TRBV10-3,TRBD1,.,CAIRDNRGPYNEQFF,TGTGCCATCAGAGACAACAGGGGCCCATACAATGAGCAGTTCTTC
TRBJ2-7,TRBV7-9,TRBD1,.,CASSFRDRPTYEQYF,TGTGCCAGCAGTTTTCGGGACAGGCCAACCTACGAGCAGTACTTC
TRBJ1-1,TRBV19,.,.,CASSIGEDTEAFF,TGTGCCAGTAGTATAGGGGAGGACACTGAAGCTTTCTTT
TRBJ2-2,TRBV6-5,.,.,CASSSFTGELFF,TGTGCCAGCAGTTCCTTCACCGGGGAGCTGTTTTTT
TRBJ2-7,TRBV4-1,TRBD2,.,CASSQDRLAGHYEQYF,TGCGCCAGCAGCCAAGATCGACTAGCGGGACACTACGAGCAGTACTTC
TRBJ1-1,TRBV7-9,.,.,CASSSTGFSEAFF,TGTGCCAGCAGTTCAACAGGGTTCAGTGAAGCTTTCTTT
TRBJ1-4,TRBV5-1,TRBD1,once,CASSLTGANEKLFF,TGCGCCAGCAGCTTGACAGGGGCTAATGAAAAACTGTTTTTT
TRBJ2-1,TRBV2,.,.,CASNPRLNNEQFF,TGTGCCAGCAACCCTAGGCTGAACAATGAGCAGTTCTTC
TRBJ2-1,TRBV5-4,.,.,CASSLRQYNEQFF,TGTGCCAGCAGCTTGCGACAGTACAATGAGCAGTTCTTC
TRBJ1-2,TRBV19,TRBD1,.,CASSIGPGGEGHYGYTF,TGTGCCAGTAGTATAGGGCCAGGGGGCGAGGGTCACTATGGCTACACCTTC
TRBJ2-2,TRBV9,.,.,CASSVEVLGTSTGELFF,TGTGCCAGCAGCGTAGAAGTTTTGGGGACAAGCACCGGGGAGCTGTTTTTT
TRBJ1-1,TRBV18,TRBD1,.,CASSPLGQGSTEAFF,TGTGCCAGCTCACCACTCGGACAGGGATCAACTGAAGCTTTCTTT
TRBJ1-4,TRBV30,.,.,CAWSSRDPGEKLFF,TGTGCCTGGAGCTCAAGGGATCCGGGGGAAAAACTGTTTTTT
TRBJ2-3,TRBV5-1,TRBD1,few,CASRMTGDRTDTQYF,TGCGCCAGCAGAATGACAGGGGATCGCACAGATACGCAGTATTTT
TRBJ1-1,TRBV15,.,.,CATSRVPPAEAFF,TGTGCCACCAGCAGAGTCCCCCCGGCTGAAGCTTTCTTT
TRBJ2-5,TRBV5-4,TRBD2,.,CASSPSRVAGETQYF,TGTGCCAGCAGCCCGTCTAGGGTAGCGGGGGAGACCCAGTACTTC
TRBJ2-7,TRBV6-1,TRBD2,.,CASSEFFLAGGEQYF,TGTGCCAGCAGTGAGTTTTTCCTAGCGGGAGGCGAGCAGTACTTC
TRBJ1-1,TRBV9,TRBD1,.,CASSPQTGQNTEAFF,TGTGCCAGCAGCCCCCAGACAGGGCAGAACACTGAAGCTTTCTTT
TRBJ2-3,TRBV9,.,.,CASSVALSSTDTQYF,TGTGCCAGCAGCGTAGCTCTTAGCAGCACAGATACGCAGTATTTT
TRBJ1-6,TRBV27,.,.,CASSFGASSYNSPLHF,TGTGCCAGCAGTTTCGGAGCGAGCTCCTATAATTCACCCCTCCACTTT
TRBJ2-3,TRBV19,TRBD2,.,CASRGLAGRTDTQYF,TGTGCCAGTAGGGGACTAGCGGGACGCACAGATACGCAGTATTTT
TRBJ2-7,TRBV5-6,.,.,CASSLGYYEQYF,TGTGCCAGCAGCTTAGGCTACTACGAGCAGTACTTC
TRBJ1-5,TRBV12-5,.,.,CASGGGRDSNQPQHF,TGTGCTAGTGGGGGGGGGCGGGATAGCAATCAGCCCCAGCATTTT
TRBJ2-7,TRBV10-3,TRBD2,.,CAIRASGIYEQYF,TGTGCCATCAGGGCCAGCGGGATCTACGAGCAGTACTTC